Following are 31 T cell receptor beta chains from one sample sequenced in a study of technical replicates of blood from a few donors. Sequencing used immunoSEQ multiplex PCR; TCRdb keeps in-frame clones, though not all of them. The sample has 95,000 to 100,000 clones, roughly 95% seen once; the top ten hold 0.22%. The sample comprised T cells isolated from PBMCs. The receptors here all came from a human donor in good health.

This chain uses TRBV12-5 with TRBJ1-1; no reliable D call. The V gene lost 6 bases and the J gene lost 1 base, with 6 bases spanning the gap. The length of the CDR3 is 12 residues. Germline CDR1 and CDR2: LGHNT and FRNRAP. The CDR3 region has the DNA TGTGCTAGTGGGATCGGGAACACTGAAGCTTTCTTT. This sequence encodes CASGIGNTEAFF.

The chain recombines TRBV28 with TRBJ1-4; no reliable D call. Germline V CDR1 and CDR2: MDHEN, SYDVKM. V shed 3 bases and J shed 10 bases, with 12 bases lying between them. The CDR3 extends over 13 amino acids. The CDR3: CASSFGLRGKLFF. In DNA form, the CDR3 reads TGTGCCAGCAGTTTTGGACTCCGGGGAAAACTGTTTTTT.

The chain recombines TRBV29-1 with TRBJ2-1; unclear D gene. The CDR3 loop spans 13 amino acids. V was pared by 3 bases and J by 5 bases, with 11 bases between. Germline V gene lookup returns CDR1 SQVTM and CDR2 ANQGSEA. CDR3 sequence (DNA): TGCAGCGTTGACCCTCCTAGACACAATGAGCAGTTCTTC. The encoded protein is CSVDPPRHNEQFF.

The chain couples TRBV30 to TRBJ2-2; no clear D gene. The V end was cut by 4 bases, the J end by 5 bases, with 5 bases between. The CDR3 covers 11 residues. The V gene's germline CDR1 is GTSNPN and CDR2 SVGIG (reference sequence). CDR3 sequence (DNA): TGTGCCTGGAAGCAAACCGGGGAGCTGTTTTTT. It encodes CAWKQTGELFF.

The chain recombines TRBV5-1 with TRBJ1-2; D unresolved. This CDR3 has 14 amino acids. V dropped 0 bases and J dropped 1 base, with 7 bases sitting between them. In germline, CDR1 is SGHRS, CDR2 YFSETQ. The CDR3, as DNA: TGCGCCAGCAGCTTGGAGACAAGTAACTATGGCTACACCTTC. Amino acid sequence: CASSLETSNYGYTF.

This clone was counted a few times. This chain links TRBV7-9 with TRBJ2-5; 8 bases map to TRBD2. With V trimmed by 5 bases and J by 1 base, 9 bases remained unmatched. Germline loops: CDR1 SEHNR, CDR2 FQNEAQ (reference sequence). The CDR3 is made up of 16 amino acids. The CDR3 here is CASSSRPSGFQETQYF. In nucleotides, the CDR3 is TGTGCCAGCAGCAGTCGTCCTAGCGGGTTCCAAGAGACCCAGTACTTC.

The rearrangement links TRBV2 to TRBJ2-1, with a weak D call TRBD1 (5 bases). Trimming stripped 7 bases from V and 10 bases from J, with 14 bases between. The CDR3 covers 12 residues. Germline values: CDR1 SNHLY, CDR2 FYNNEI. CDR3 DNA: TGTGCCAGCATGCCTCGGCGACAGGAGCAGTTCTTC. Residues: CASMPRRQEQFF. Together with reference TRBV2 and TRBJ2-1, the CDR3 gives the full variable domain: EPEVTQTPSHQVTQMGQEVILRCVPISNHLYFYWYRQILGQKVEFLVSFYNNEISEKSEIFDDQFSVERPDGSNFTLKIRSTKLEDSAMYFCASMPRRQEQFFGPGTRLTVL.

The chain carries TRBV4-1 and TRBJ1-2; 9 bases are shared with TRBD1. Germline-derived CDR1 and CDR2 are MGHRA and YSYEKL. V trimming: 1 base; J trimming: 6 bases; junction bases outside the gene matches: 12. The CDR3 contains 17 residues. The CDR3 nucleotides are TGCGCCAGCAGCCAAGTGGGGTTCGGGACAGGGTTGAATGGCTACACCTTC. It is translated as CASSQVGFGTGLNGYTF.

The chain has TRBV6-6 and TRBJ2-3; weak D call: TRBD2 (5 bases). Trimming shortened V by 7 bases and J by 0 bases, and 8 bases separated the two germline ends. Per germline, CDR1 MNHNY and CDR2 SVGAGI (reference sequence). The CDR3 extends over 13 amino acids. This CDR3 reads CASKRPSTDTQYF. The CDR3, as DNA: TGTGCCAGCAAGCGGCCAAGCACAGATACGCAGTATTTT.

The J gene is TRBJ2-5, the V gene TRBV7-2; no firm D call. The V end was cut by 5 bases, the J end by 2 bases, with 9 bases between. The CDR3 runs to 13 residues. CDR1 SGHTA and CDR2 FQGNSA come from the germline V gene. CDR3 amino acids: CASSLPGQETQYF. The CDR3 DNA reads as TGTGCCAGCAGCCTCCCAGGTCAAGAGACCCAGTACTTC.

Remarks on this clone: One junction end does not reproduce the germline sequence, and a read error may be involved. The gene calls are TRBV7-7 and TRBJ2-1; 7 nucleotides line up with TRBD2. The germline gives CDR1 SSHAT, CDR2 FNYEAQ (reference sequence). CDR3 length equals 15 residues. In DNA form, the CDR3 reads TGTGCTAGCAGCGCGGGGGACTCCTCCTACAATGAGCAGTTCTTC. Amino acid sequence: CASSAGDSSYNEQFF.

The CDR3 reads CASSPTGRGRSYEQYF. Here the CDR3 DNA reads TGTGCCAGCTCACCAACCGGGCGGGGGAGGTCCTACGAGCAGTACTTC. The chain carries TRBV18 and TRBJ2-7; 7 bases fit TRBD2. The CDR3 contains 16 residues. V was pared by 2 bases and J by 1 base, with 8 bases of the junction left unmatched. Germline values: CDR1 KGHSH, CDR2 LQKENI.

The chain couples TRBV5-4 to TRBJ2-2, with 15 positions matching TRBD2. Germline lookup yields CDR1 SGHNT and CDR2 YYREEE (reference sequence). Trimming at V came to 3 bases and at J to 4 bases, leaving 7 bases not matched to a gene. This CDR3 contains 18 residues. The CDR3 DNA sequence: TGTGCCAGCAGCTCCCCGGGACTAGCGGGGGGCCGCACCGGGGAGCTGTTTTTT. Residues: CASSSPGLAGGRTGELFF. The variable domain in full, with the rest retrieved from reference TRBV5-4 and TRBJ2-2, is ETGVTQSPTHLIKTRGQQVTLRCSSQSGHNTVSWYQQALGQGPQFIFQYYREEENGRGNFPPRFSGLQFPNYSSELNVNALELDDSALYLCASSSPGLAGGRTGELFFGEGSRLTVL.

This chain links TRBV5-4 with TRBJ2-1; TRBD2 is a possible D gene (6 bases). The ends were cut back, 0 bases at V and 13 bases at J, with 20 bases in the middle. Germline-derived CDR1 and CDR2 are SGHNT and YYREEE (reference sequence). The CDR3 runs 15 residues. The CDR3 nucleotides read TGTGCCAGCAGCTTGGCGTCGTCAGGGACTCCCCTCCAGTTCTTC. Translation: CASSLASSGTPLQFF.

In its sample, this clone was seen once. This chain connects TRBV6-1 to TRBJ1-5; no reliable D call. This CDR3 is built from 11 residues. Per germline, CDR1 MNHNS and CDR2 SASEGT. Trimming removed 11 bases from V and 7 bases from J, with 12 bases in between. The CDR3 bases are TGTGCCGGCGGGGTGAAACAGCCCCAGCATTTT. This sequence encodes CAGGVKQPQHF.

The genes are TRBV6-5 and TRBJ2-7, with TRBD1 identical over 7 bases. This CDR3 has 9 amino acids. Germline V lookup: CDR1 MNHEY, CDR2 SVGAGI. The CDR3 region is CAGRGEQYF. In DNA, the CDR3 is TGTGCGGGCAGGGGGGAGCAGTACTTC.

In nucleotides, the CDR3 is TGCGCCAGCAGCTTAGAAGGGGGGGAAAACATTCAGTACTTC. Translated, it gives CASSLEGGENIQYF. The chain is built from TRBV5-1 and TRBJ2-4; a weak D match, TRBD2 (7 bases). CDR3 length: 14 amino acids. The V gene lost 2 bases and the J gene lost 5 bases, with 11 bases spanning the gap. Germline V CDR1 and CDR2: SGHRS, YFSETQ. Variable domain in full (rest from reference TRBV5-1 and TRBJ2-4): KAGVTQTPRYLIKTRGQQVTLSCSPISGHRSVSWYQQTPGQGLQFLFEYFSETQRNKGNFPGRFSGRQFSNSRSEMNVSTLELGDSALYLCASSLEGGENIQYFGAGTRLSVL.

This chain connects TRBV7-3 to TRBJ2-3, with 14 bases lining up with TRBD2. The CDR3 has 17 amino acids. J gave up 3 bases and V 5 bases, and 7 bases lay outside the gene matches. Germline lookup yields CDR1 SGHTA and CDR2 FQGTGA. CDR3 coding DNA: TGTGCCAGCAGCCCCACGGGACTAGCGGGGGATACAGATACGCAGTATTTT. It is translated as CASSPTGLAGDTDTQYF. Full variable domain (rest looked up from reference TRBV7-3 and TRBJ2-3): GAGVSQTPSNKVTEKGKYVELRCDPISGHTALYWYRQSLGQGPEFLIYFQGTGAADDSGLPNDRFFAVRPEGSVSTLKIQRTERGDSAVYLCASSPTGLAGDTDTQYFGPGTRLTVL.

V and J are TRBV18 and TRBJ1-2, with 7 nucleotides matching TRBD1. The V segment lost 5 bases and the J segment 4 bases; nucleotides outside the gene matches: 7. CDR1 is KGHSH, CDR2 LQKENI, per germline. This CDR3 is 14 amino acids long. The CDR3 DNA sequence: TGTGCCAGCTCATCACAGGGGCCACCCTATGGCTACACCTTC. Translating it yields CASSSQGPPYGYTF.

The chain couples TRBV2 to TRBJ2-7; 14 nucleotides match TRBD2. Germline CDR1 and CDR2: SNHLY and FYNNEI. The CDR3 contains 21 residues. Losses at the gene ends were 4 bases for V and 2 bases for J; bases not matched to a gene: 19. The DNA of the CDR3 is TGTGCCAGCAGTGGTTGGAGGGACGGACTAGCGGGGGGACGCCTTCCCTACGAGCAGTACTTC. Residues: CASSGWRDGLAGGRLPYEQYF.

The V gene is TRBV27, the J gene TRBJ2-1; TRBD2 matches at 7 bases. Germline V gene data show CDR1 as MNHEY and CDR2 as SMNVEV (reference sequence). The CDR3 contains 16 residues. With 4 bases clipped from V and 4 bases from J, the junction kept 10 bases outside the gene matches. This chain's CDR3 is CASSSHLAVTYNEQFF. CDR3 DNA: TGTGCCAGCAGTTCCCACCTAGCGGTTACTTACAATGAGCAGTTCTTC.

The genes are TRBV29-1 and TRBJ1-2; no clear D. CDR1 and CDR2 (germline): SQVTM, ANQGSEA. V lost 4 bases and J 3 bases, leaving 18 bases between the germline ends. This CDR3 has 15 amino acids. The CDR3 sequence is CSVGSQPTPYYGYTF. In nucleotides, the CDR3 is TGCAGCGTTGGGTCCCAGCCGACACCCTACTATGGCTACACCTTC.

This clone occurred a few times. V and J are TRBV7-9 and TRBJ1-5; the D gene is possibly TRBD1 (5 bases). The CDR3 is 15 amino acids. V dropped 0 bases and J dropped 5 bases, with 11 bases sitting between them. Germline V CDR1 and CDR2: SEHNR, FQNEAQ (reference sequence). CDR3 nucleotide sequence: TGTGCCAGCAGCTTAGCGGCAGGGAGGCATCAGCCCCAGCATTTT. Its translation: CASSLAAGRHQPQHF.

The chain combines TRBV5-1 with TRBJ2-2, with a possible D match to TRBD1 (5 bases). The germline gives CDR1 SGHRS, CDR2 YFSETQ. Trimming removed 5 bases from V and 3 bases from J, with 8 bases in between. The CDR3 consists of 13 residues. CDR3 DNA sequence: TGCGCCAGCAGTCCAGGGTACACCGGGGAGCTGTTTTTT. Protein product: CASSPGYTGELFF.

V gene TRBV27 combines with J gene TRBJ2-1; D is uncertain. V lost 1 base and J lost 2, with 6 bases in between. Germline V gene sequence: CDR1 MNHEY, CDR2 SMNVEV (reference sequence). The CDR3 has 14 residues. CDR3 DNA: TGTGCCAGCAGTTTATTCGGTGCCTACAATGAGCAGTTCTTC. Protein: CASSLFGAYNEQFF.

The chain joins TRBV10-3 to TRBJ2-2; tentative D call: TRBD2 (6 bases). V lost 0 bases to trimming and J lost 3 bases, with 11 bases between them. The CDR3 loop spans 16 amino acids. Germline V lookup: CDR1 ENHRY, CDR2 SYGVKD. The DNA for the CDR3 is TGTGCCATCAGTGAGTCGGGGGGAGTTTACACCGGGGAGCTGTTTTTT. This translates into CAISESGGVYTGELFF.

This chain uses TRBV4-2 with TRBJ1-5; TRBD1 matches 7 bases. CDR1 is LGHNA, CDR2 YNFKEQ, per germline. V lost 4 bases to trimming and J lost 5 bases; unmatched junction nucleotides: 2. This CDR3 has 13 residues. CDR3 DNA sequence: TGTGCCAGCAGCCGGGACAGAGATCAGCCCCAGCATTTT. Encoded protein: CASSRDRDQPQHF.

In DNA, the CDR3 is TGCGCCAGCAGCTTAGGACTAGGGTCGTCGTACGAGCAGTACTTC. Translated: CASSLGLGSSYEQYF. V gene TRBV5-1 combines with J gene TRBJ2-7, with 7 bases aligning to TRBD2. Germline CDR1 and CDR2: SGHRS and YFSETQ. CDR3 length equals 15 residues. V gave up 2 bases and J gave up 4 bases; unmatched junction bases: 9.

The chain couples TRBV2 to TRBJ1-5, with D perhaps TRBD1 (6 bases). The V and J ends lost 7 bases and 4 bases respectively, with 11 bases between them. The CDR3 has 13 residues. Germline assignment: CDR1 SNHLY and CDR2 FYNNEI. CDR3 bases: TGTGCCAGCAATCGAGGGGGAAATCAGCCCCAGCATTTT. This sequence encodes CASNRGGNQPQHF. Together with reference TRBV2 and TRBJ1-5, the CDR3 gives the full variable domain: EPEVTQTPSHQVTQMGQEVILRCVPISNHLYFYWYRQILGQKVEFLVSFYNNEISEKSEIFDDQFSVERPDGSNFTLKIRSTKLEDSAMYFCASNRGGNQPQHFGDGTRLSIL.

The chain recombines TRBV14 with TRBJ2-7, with 11 bases that match TRBD2. CDR1 SGHDN and CDR2 FVKESK come from the germline V gene. CDR3 length equals 15 residues. J gave up 3 bases and V 4 bases, and 5 bases lay outside the gene matches. The chain's CDR3 is CASSPTSGVYYEQYF. In DNA form, the CDR3 reads TGTGCCAGCAGCCCGACTAGCGGGGTGTACTACGAGCAGTACTTC. The whole variable domain, remainder taken from reference TRBV14 and TRBJ2-7, is EAGVTQFPSHSVIEKGQTVTLRCDPISGHDNLYWYRRVMGKEIKFLLHFVKESKQDESGMPNNRFLAERTGGTYSTLKVQPAELEDSGVYFCASSPTSGVYYEQYFGPGTRLTVT.

The rearrangement uses TRBV7-9 and TRBJ2-1; 12 nucleotides align to TRBD2. CDR1 is SEHNR, CDR2 FQNEAQ, per germline (reference sequence). Losses at the gene ends were 3 bases for V and 7 bases for J; bases not matched to a gene: 10. The CDR3 is made up of 17 amino acids. This CDR3 is CASSFRLAGVQGNEQFF. In DNA, the CDR3 is TGTGCCAGCAGCTTTAGACTAGCGGGAGTCCAAGGGAATGAGCAGTTCTTC.